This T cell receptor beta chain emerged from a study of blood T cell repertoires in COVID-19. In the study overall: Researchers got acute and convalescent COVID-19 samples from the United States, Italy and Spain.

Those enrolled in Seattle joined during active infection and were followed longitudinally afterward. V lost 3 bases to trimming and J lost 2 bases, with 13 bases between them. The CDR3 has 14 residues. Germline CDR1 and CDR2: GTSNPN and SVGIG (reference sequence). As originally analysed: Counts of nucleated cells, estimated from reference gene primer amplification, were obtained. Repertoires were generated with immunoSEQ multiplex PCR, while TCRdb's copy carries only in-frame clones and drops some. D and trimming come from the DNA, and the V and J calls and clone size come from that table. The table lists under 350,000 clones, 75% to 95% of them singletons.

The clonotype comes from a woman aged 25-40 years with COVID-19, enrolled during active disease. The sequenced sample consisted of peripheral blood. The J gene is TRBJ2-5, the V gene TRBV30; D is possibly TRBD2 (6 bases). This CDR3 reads CAWRNRDSQETQYF. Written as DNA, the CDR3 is TGTGCCTGGAGGAATAGGGACTCACAAGAGACCCAGTACTTC.